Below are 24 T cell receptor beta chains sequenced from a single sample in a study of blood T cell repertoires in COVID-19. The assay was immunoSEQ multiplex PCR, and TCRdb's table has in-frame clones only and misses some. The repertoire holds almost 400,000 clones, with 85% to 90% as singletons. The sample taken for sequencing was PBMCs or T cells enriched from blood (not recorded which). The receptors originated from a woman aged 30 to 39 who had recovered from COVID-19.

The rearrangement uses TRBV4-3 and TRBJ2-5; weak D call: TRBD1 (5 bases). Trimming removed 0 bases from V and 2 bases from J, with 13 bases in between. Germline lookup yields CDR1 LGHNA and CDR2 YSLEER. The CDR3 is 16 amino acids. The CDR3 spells CASSQDPRETQETQYF. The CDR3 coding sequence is TGCGCCAGCAGCCAAGATCCCAGGGAAACACAAGAGACCCAGTACTTC.

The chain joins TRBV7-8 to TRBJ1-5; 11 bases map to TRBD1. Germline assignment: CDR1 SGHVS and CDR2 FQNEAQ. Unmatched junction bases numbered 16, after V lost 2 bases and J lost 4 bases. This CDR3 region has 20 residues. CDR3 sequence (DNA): TGTGCCAGCAGCTTACAAACCGGGACAGGGGGGAGCGTGTGGAATCAGCCCCAGCATTTT. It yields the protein CASSLQTGTGGSVWNQPQHF. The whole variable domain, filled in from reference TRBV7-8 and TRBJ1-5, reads GAGVSQSPRYKVAKRGQDVALRCDPISGHVSLFWYQQALGQGPEFLTYFQNEAQLDKSGLPSDRFFAERPEGSVSTLKIQRTQQEDSAVYLCASSLQTGTGGSVWNQPQHFGDGTRLSIL.

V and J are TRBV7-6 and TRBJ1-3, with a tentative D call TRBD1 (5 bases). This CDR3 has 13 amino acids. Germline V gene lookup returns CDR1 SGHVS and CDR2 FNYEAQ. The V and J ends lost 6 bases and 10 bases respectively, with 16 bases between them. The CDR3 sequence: CASSSGILRTIYF. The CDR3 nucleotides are TGTGCCAGCAGTTCAGGGATTCTGCGGACCATATATTTT.

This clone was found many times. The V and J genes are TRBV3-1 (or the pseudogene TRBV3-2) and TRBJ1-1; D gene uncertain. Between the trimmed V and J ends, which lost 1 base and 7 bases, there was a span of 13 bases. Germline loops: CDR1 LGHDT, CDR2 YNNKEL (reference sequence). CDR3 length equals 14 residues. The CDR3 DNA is TGTGCCAGCAGCCAAGTTACGGCGGCCAGTGAAGCTTTCTTT. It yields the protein CASSQVTAASEAFF.

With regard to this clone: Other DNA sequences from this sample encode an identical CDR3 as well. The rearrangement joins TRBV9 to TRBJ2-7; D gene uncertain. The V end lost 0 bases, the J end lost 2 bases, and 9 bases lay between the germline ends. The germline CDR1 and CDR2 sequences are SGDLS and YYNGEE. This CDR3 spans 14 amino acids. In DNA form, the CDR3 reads TGTGCCAGCAGCGTAGCGGGTGAAACCTACGAGCAGTACTTC. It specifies CASSVAGETYEQYF.

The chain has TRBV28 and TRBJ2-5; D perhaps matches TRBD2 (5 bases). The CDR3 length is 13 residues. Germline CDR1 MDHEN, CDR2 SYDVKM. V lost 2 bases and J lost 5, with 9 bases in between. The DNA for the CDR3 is TGTGCCAGCAGTTTAGGAGGTTGGGAGACCCAGTACTTC. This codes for CASSLGGWETQYF.

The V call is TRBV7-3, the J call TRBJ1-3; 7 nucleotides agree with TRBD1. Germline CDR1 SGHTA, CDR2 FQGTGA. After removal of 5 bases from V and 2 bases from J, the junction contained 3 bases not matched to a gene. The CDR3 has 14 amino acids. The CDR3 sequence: CASSPDRAGNTIYF. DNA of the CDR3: TGTGCCAGCAGCCCCGACAGGGCTGGAAACACCATATATTTT.

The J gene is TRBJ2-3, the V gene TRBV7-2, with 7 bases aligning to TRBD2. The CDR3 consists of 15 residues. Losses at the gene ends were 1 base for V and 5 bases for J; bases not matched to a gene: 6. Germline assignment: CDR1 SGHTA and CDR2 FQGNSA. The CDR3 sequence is CASSLGLASVDTQYF. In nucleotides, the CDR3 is TGTGCCAGCAGCTTAGGACTAGCTTCCGTAGATACGCAGTATTTT.

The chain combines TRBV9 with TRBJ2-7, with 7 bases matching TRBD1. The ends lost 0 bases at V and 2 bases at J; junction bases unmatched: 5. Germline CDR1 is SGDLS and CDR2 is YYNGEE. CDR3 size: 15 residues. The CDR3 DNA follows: TGTGCCAGCAGCGTAGGAGGGACAGAGGCCTACGAGCAGTACTTC. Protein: CASSVGGTEAYEQYF.

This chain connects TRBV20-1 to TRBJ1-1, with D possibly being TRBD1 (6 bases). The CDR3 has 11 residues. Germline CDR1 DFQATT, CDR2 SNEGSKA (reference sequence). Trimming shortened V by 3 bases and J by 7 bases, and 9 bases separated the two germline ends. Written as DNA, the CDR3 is TGCAGTGCTAGGCAGGGGTTTGAAGCTTTCTTT. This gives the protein CSARQGFEAFF.

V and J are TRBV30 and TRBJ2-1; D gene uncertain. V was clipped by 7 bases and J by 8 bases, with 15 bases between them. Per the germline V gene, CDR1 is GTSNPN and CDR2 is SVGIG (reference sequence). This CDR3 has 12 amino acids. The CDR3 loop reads CALTLNGYEQFF. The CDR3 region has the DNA TGTGCCTTAACGCTAAATGGTTATGAGCAGTTCTTC. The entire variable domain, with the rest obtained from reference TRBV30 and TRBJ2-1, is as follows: SQTIHQWPATLVQPVGSPLSLECTVEGTSNPNLYWYRQAAGRGLQLLFYSVGIGQISSEVPQNLSASRPQDRQFILSSKKLLLSDSGFYLCALTLNGYEQFFGPGTRLTVL.

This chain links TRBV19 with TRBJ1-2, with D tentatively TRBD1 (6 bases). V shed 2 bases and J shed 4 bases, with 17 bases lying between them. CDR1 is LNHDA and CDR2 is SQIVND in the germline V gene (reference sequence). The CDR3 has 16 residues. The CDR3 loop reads CASSINWRGTPYGYTF. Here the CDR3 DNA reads TGTGCCAGTAGTATAAATTGGAGAGGGACACCCTATGGCTACACCTTC.

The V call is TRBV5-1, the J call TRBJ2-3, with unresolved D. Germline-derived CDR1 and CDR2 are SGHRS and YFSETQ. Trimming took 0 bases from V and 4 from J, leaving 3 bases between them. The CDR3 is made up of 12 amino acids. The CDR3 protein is CASSLGADTQYF. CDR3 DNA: TGCGCCAGCAGCTTGGGCGCAGATACGCAGTATTTT.

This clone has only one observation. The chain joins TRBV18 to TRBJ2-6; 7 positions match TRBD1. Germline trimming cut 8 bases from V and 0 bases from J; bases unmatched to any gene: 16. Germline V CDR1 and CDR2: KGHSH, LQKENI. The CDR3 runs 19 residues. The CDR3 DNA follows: TGTGCCAGCCCCTCAATCCCGGGACAGATTCTCTCTGGGGCCAACGTCCTGACTTTC. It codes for CASPSIPGQILSGANVLTF.

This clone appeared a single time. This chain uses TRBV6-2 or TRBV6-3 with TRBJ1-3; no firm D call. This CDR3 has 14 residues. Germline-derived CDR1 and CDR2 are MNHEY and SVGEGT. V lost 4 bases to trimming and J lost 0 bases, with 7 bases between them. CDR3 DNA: TGTGCCAGCAGTTTTCTGAGCTCTGGAAACACCATATATTTT. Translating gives CASSFLSSGNTIYF.

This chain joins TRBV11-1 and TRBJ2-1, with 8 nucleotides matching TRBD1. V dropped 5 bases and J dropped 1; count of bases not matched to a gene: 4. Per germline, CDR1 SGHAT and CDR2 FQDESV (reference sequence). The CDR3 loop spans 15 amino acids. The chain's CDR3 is CASSEDRGSYNEQFF. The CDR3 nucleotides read TGTGCCAGCAGCGAAGACAGGGGTTCCTACAATGAGCAGTTCTTC.

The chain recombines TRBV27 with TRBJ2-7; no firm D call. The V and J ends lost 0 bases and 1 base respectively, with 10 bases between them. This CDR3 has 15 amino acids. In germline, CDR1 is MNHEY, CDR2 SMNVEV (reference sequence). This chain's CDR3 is CASSLSGSPSYEQYF. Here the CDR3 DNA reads TGTGCCAGCAGTTTATCCGGGTCCCCATCCTACGAGCAGTACTTC.

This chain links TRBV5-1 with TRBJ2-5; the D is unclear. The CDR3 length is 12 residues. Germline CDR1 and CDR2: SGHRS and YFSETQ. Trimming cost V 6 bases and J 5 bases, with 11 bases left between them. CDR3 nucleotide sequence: TGCGCCAGCACCTCTACGGGTGAGACCCAGTACTTC. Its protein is CASTSTGETQYF.

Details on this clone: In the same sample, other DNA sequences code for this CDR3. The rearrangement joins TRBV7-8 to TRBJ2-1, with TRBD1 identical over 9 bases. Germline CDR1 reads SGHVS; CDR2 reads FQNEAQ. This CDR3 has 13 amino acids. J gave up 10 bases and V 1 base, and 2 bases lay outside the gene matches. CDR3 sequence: CASSLGQGDEQFF. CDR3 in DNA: TGTGCCAGCAGCTTAGGACAGGGGGACGAGCAGTTCTTC.

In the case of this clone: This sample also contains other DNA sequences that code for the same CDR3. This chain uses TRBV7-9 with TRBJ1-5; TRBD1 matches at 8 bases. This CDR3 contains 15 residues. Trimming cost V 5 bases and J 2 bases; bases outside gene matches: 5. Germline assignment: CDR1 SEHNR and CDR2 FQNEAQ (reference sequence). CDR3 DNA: TGTGCCAGCAGCGGGACAGGAGTAGGCAATCAGCCCCAGCATTTT. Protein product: CASSGTGVGNQPQHF.

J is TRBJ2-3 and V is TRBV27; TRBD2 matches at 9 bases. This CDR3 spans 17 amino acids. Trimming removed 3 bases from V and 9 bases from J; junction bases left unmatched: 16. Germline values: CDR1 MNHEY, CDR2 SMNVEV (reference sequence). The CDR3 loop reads CASSFQRGARQHWTQYF. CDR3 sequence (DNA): TGTGCCAGCAGTTTTCAGCGGGGGGCCCGTCAGCATTGGACGCAGTATTTT.

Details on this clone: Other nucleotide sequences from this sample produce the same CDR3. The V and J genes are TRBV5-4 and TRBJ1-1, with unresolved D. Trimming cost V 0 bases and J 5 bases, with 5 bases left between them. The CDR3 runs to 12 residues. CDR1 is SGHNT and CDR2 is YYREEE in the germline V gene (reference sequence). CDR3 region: CASSLGRTEAFF. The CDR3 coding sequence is TGTGCCAGCAGCTTGGGCCGGACTGAAGCTTTCTTT.

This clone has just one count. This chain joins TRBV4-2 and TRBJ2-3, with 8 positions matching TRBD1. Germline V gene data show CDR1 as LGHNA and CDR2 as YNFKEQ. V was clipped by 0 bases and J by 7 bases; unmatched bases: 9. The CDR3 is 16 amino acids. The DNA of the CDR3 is TGTGCCAGCAGCCAAGATAGAAGTCAGGGGGCGAATACGCAGTATTTT. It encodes CASSQDRSQGANTQYF.

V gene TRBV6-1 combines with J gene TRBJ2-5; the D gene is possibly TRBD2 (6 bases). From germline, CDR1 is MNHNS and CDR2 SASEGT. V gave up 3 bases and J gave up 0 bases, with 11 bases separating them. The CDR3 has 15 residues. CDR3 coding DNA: TGTGCCAGCAGTGATTTACTAGCAAACCAAGAGACCCAGTACTTC. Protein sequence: CASSDLLANQETQYF.